Listed here are 19 T cell receptor beta chains from one sample, sequenced in a study of blood T cell repertoires in COVID-19. Sequenced by immunoSEQ multiplex PCR; TCRdb stores in-frame clones only, minus some. The sample consists of some 360,000 clones, around 87% of them appearing once. Sequencing was done on a sample of peripheral blood. Receptor source: a woman aged 55-75 years with COVID-19, enrolled during active disease.

About this clone: Additional DNA sequences in this sample encode the identical CDR3. This sequence joins TRBV5-4 and TRBJ2-7, with TRBD2 as a possible D gene (6 bases). The V end lost 0 bases, the J end lost 1 base, and 8 bases lay between the germline ends. CDR3 length: 14 residues. Germline CDR1 reads SGHNT; CDR2 reads YYREEE (reference sequence). This chain's CDR3 is CASSLAAGSYEQYF. The CDR3 DNA reads as TGTGCCAGCAGCTTGGCCGCGGGATCCTACGAGCAGTACTTC.

At least ten counts were recorded for this clone. J is TRBJ1-2 and V is TRBV14, with D uncertain. The CDR3 loop spans 15 amino acids. Trimming pared 3 bases from V and 4 bases from J, leaving 15 bases between. Germline CDR1 is SGHDN and CDR2 is FVKESK. CDR3 in DNA: TGTGCCAGCAGCCAGGATCCCTCGAGGCTCTATGGCTACACCTTC. This sequence encodes CASSQDPSRLYGYTF.

The chain combines TRBV5-1 with TRBJ1-1, with 12 nucleotides matching TRBD1. The CDR3 extends over 17 amino acids. Trimming at V came to 0 bases and at J to 7 bases, leaving 10 bases not matched to a gene. The germline V gene encodes CDR1 SGHRS and CDR2 YFSETQ. Written as DNA, the CDR3 is TGCGCCAGCAGCTTGGATGGGACAGGGGGCGCATGGAGTGAAGCTTTCTTT. It codes for CASSLDGTGGAWSEAFF.

The CDR3 sequence: CASSLYPGQPGGYTF. CDR3 DNA sequence: TGTGCCAGCAGCTTGTACCCGGGACAGCCCGGGGGCTACACCTTC. The chain couples TRBV5-8 to TRBJ1-2; 7 positions match TRBD1. The germline gives CDR1 SGHTS, CDR2 YDEGEE. V shed 1 base and J 8 bases; nucleotides not matched to a gene: 11. The CDR3 has 15 amino acids.

The chain has TRBV6-4 and TRBJ1-3, with D unresolved. This CDR3 is built from 16 residues. Germline CDR1 and CDR2: MRHNA and SNTAGT. V shed 3 bases and J shed 0 bases, with 12 bases lying between them. The DNA for the CDR3 is TGTGCCAGCAGTGAGCGGTACACGAGCTCTGGAAACACCATATATTTT. Translated, it gives CASSERYTSSGNTIYF.

The chain couples TRBV9 to TRBJ1-1, with D possibly matching TRBD1 (5 bases). The CDR3 extends over 14 amino acids. Between the trimmed V and J ends, which lost 4 bases and 1 base, there was a span of 11 bases. In germline, CDR1 is SGDLS, CDR2 YYNGEE. CDR3 DNA sequence: TGTGCCAGCAGCCCCCGCAGGGCGAACACTGAAGCTTTCTTT. It yields the protein CASSPRRANTEAFF.

The gene calls are TRBV7-3 and TRBJ2-7, with no clear D. Between the trimmed V and J ends, which lost 0 bases and 1 base, there was a span of 4 bases. The CDR3 covers 13 residues. CDR1 is SGHTA and CDR2 is FQGTGA in the germline V gene. The CDR3: CASSLTRSYEQYF. The CDR3, as DNA: TGTGCCAGCAGCTTAACCCGGTCCTACGAGCAGTACTTC.

The chain uses TRBV6-2 or TRBV6-3 and TRBJ1-4; 7 positions agree with TRBD1. The CDR3 loop spans 15 amino acids. The ends lost 5 bases at V and 7 bases at J; junction bases unmatched: 10. Germline V gene lookup returns CDR1 MNHEY and CDR2 SVGEGT. The CDR3 sequence is CASSDPKGAGEKLFF. Here the CDR3 DNA reads TGTGCCAGCAGTGACCCGAAGGGGGCGGGTGAAAAACTGTTTTTT.

This rearrangement joins TRBV6-5 to TRBJ2-3; TRBD1 matches at 10 bases. Germline V gene sequence: CDR1 MNHEY, CDR2 SVGAGI. CDR3 length: 15 residues. The J segment lost 1 base and the V segment lost 6 bases, leaving 4 bases of the junction unmatched. The CDR3 coding sequence is TGTGCCAGCAGCGCCGGGACAGGGGGCACAGATACGCAGTATTTT. Translating gives CASSAGTGGTDTQYF.

The rearrangement uses TRBV4-2 and TRBJ2-2; 7 nucleotides match TRBD1. The germline CDR1 and CDR2 sequences are LGHNA and YNFKEQ. CDR3 size: 14 residues. Trimming cost V 4 bases and J 7 bases; bases outside gene matches: 6. This CDR3 is CASSLGTAIGELFF. The CDR3 nucleotides are TGTGCCAGCAGCCTCGGGACAGCCATCGGGGAGCTGTTTTTT.

The CDR3 protein is CASKKSFGEAEQYF. CDR3 coding DNA: TGTGCCAGCAAGAAGTCGTTCGGGGAGGCCGAGCAGTACTTC. V gene TRBV6-6 combines with J gene TRBJ2-7; D is perhaps TRBD2 (6 bases). Trimming removed 7 bases from V and 6 bases from J, with 19 bases in between. Looked up from germline, CDR1 is MNHNY and CDR2 is SVGAGI (reference sequence). This CDR3 is built from 14 residues.

The chain employs TRBV7-8 and TRBJ2-7; TRBD1 matches at 7 bases. V gave up 5 bases and J gave up 3 bases; unmatched junction bases: 4. Germline loops: CDR1 SGHVS, CDR2 FQNEAQ. The CDR3 runs 13 residues. CDR3 sequence reads: CASSRDSNYEQYF. The CDR3 DNA is TGTGCCAGCAGCCGGGACAGTAACTACGAGCAGTACTTC.

This clone came up once. The J gene is TRBJ1-3, the V gene TRBV9, with no clear D. The length of the CDR3 is 13 residues. V lost 4 bases and J 5 bases, leaving 10 bases between the germline ends. Germline-derived CDR1 and CDR2 are SGDLS and YYNGEE. The CDR3 loop is CASSPPGRNTIYF. CDR3 bases: TGTGCCAGCAGCCCTCCGGGTAGAAACACCATATATTTT.

The J gene is TRBJ1-4, the V gene TRBV5-1; possibly TRBD1 for D (5 bases). The CDR3 contains 16 residues. Trimming cost V 0 bases and J 7 bases, with 16 bases left between them. Per germline, CDR1 SGHRS and CDR2 YFSETQ. CDR3 coding DNA: TGCGCCAGCAGCTTGGAAGGAGGGGTCTTGGGTGAAAAACTGTTTTTT. Translated, it gives CASSLEGGVLGEKLFF.

This rearrangement joins TRBV5-1 to TRBJ2-3; TRBD1 is a possible D gene (6 bases). The CDR3 runs 15 residues. CDR1 is SGHRS and CDR2 is YFSETQ in the germline V gene. Trimming took 5 bases from V and 3 from J, leaving 16 bases between them. The CDR3 sequence: CASRMGQSATDTQYF. As DNA, the CDR3 is TGCGCCAGCAGAATGGGACAATCAGCTACAGATACGCAGTATTTT. The full variable domain, in which reference TRBV5-1 and TRBJ2-3 provide the parts outside the CDR3, is KAGVTQTPRYLIKTRGQQVTLSCSPISGHRSVSWYQQTPGQGLQFLFEYFSETQRNKGNFPGRFSGRQFSNSRSEMNVSTLELGDSALYLCASRMGQSATDTQYFGPGTRLTVL.

This chain links TRBV2 with TRBJ1-6, with a possible D match to TRBD1 (6 bases). This CDR3 has 16 residues. CDR1 and CDR2 (germline): SNHLY, FYNNEI. Trimming removed 5 bases at V and 0 bases at J, with 11 bases between. CDR3 sequence (DNA): TGTGCCAGCAGTCGACAGGAATACTCCTATAATTCACCCCTCCACTTT. Translating gives CASSRQEYSYNSPLHF.

This chain uses TRBV12-3 or TRBV12-4 with TRBJ1-4; D uncertain. The germline V and J ends were trimmed by 6 bases and 7 bases, with 3 bases remaining between them. This CDR3 region has 10 residues. CDR3 nucleotides: TGTGCCAGCAGGAGTGAAAAACTGTTTTTT. Protein: CASRSEKLFF.

The V gene is TRBV5-1, the J gene TRBJ2-5; tentatively, D is TRBD1 (5 bases). Germline loops: CDR1 SGHRS, CDR2 YFSETQ. The CDR3 extends over 14 amino acids. Trimming left V 7 bases short and J 5 bases short, with 18 bases between. CDR3 residues: CASSKTGATETQYF. DNA for the CDR3: TGCGCCAGCTCAAAAACAGGAGCGACGGAGACCCAGTACTTC.

CDR3 in amino acids: CASSVFSGTGSYQSNQPQHF. The CDR3 bases are TGTGCCAGCAGTGTTTTCTCCGGGACAGGGTCCTACCAGAGCAATCAGCCCCAGCATTTT. V and J are TRBV6-1 and TRBJ1-5; TRBD1 aligns across 9 bases. V lost 4 bases and J lost 1; bases outside the gene matches: 17. The CDR3 length is 20 residues. CDR1 is MNHNS, CDR2 SASEGT, per germline.